This T cell receptor beta chain was observed in a study of Ad26.COV2.S vaccination and SARS-CoV-2 variants. Overall study context: It was the COV1001 Ad26.COV2.S trial arm that included the donor.

The treatment: about 20 received Ad26.COV2.S at low or high dose, single or two shots; about 5 received placebo; per-sample allocation not given. Day 63 after the first vaccine or placebo injection was the time point for sampling. Trimming at V came to 6 bases and at J to 4 bases, leaving 7 bases not matched to a gene. The germline V gene has CDR1 MNHEY and CDR2 SVGAGI. There are 14 residues in the CDR3. Findings of the study overall: Across vaccine and placebo recipients, the breadth of non-spike TCRs was similar. Total T cell responses were possibly underestimated by TCR breadth and depth analyses.

As concerns this clone: The target antigen is unknown.

The table came from immunoSEQ multiplex PCR; TCRdb's copy has only in-frame clones and leaves some out. The data hold hundreds of thousands of clones, with 70% to 90% observed a single time. Source: peripheral blood, taken in a trial of Ad26.COV2.S vaccine versus placebo. The receptor's source is a person aged 18-65 years who received the Ad26.COV2.S COVID-19 vaccine or a placebo. This rearrangement joins TRBV6-5 to TRBJ1-2; 8 bases agree with TRBD1. Here the CDR3 reads CASSHGQGSYGYTF. CDR3 nucleotide sequence: TGTGCCAGCAGCCACGGACAGGGAAGCTATGGCTACACCTTC.